These T cell receptor beta chains were read from a single sample in a study of type 1 and type 2 diabetes patients. TCRdb called the multiplex PCR reads again in MiXCR, with one record for every CDR3 protein. The table shows about 270,000 distinct CDR3 sequences, with 40% to 50% occurring only once. Sequenced input: peripheral blood mononuclear cells (PBMCs). These receptors came from a man between 18 and 29 years old with type 2 diabetes. Both conserved end residues are part of each CDR3. A D gene is named only where the DNA matches it firmly. The size entry is marked missing in some rows and otherwise reads once, few, many or a size class.

J: TRBJ1-1
size: NA
V: TRBV12-5
D: NA
CDR3: CASSNTGTEAFF
DNA: TGTGCCAGCAGCAATACGGGAACTGAAGCTTTCTTT

J: TRBJ2-1
size: NA
V: TRBV7-9
D: NA
CDR3: CASSLGTDQEQFF
DNA: TGTGCCAGCAGCTTAGGGACTGACCAGGAGCAGTTCTTC

J: TRBJ2-3
size: NA
V: TRBV7-2
D: NA
CDR3: CVSSARSTDTQYF
DNA: TGTGTCAGCAGCGCCCGCAGCACAGATACGCAGTATTTT

J: TRBJ2-7
size: NA
V: TRBV7-3
D: TRBD2
CDR3: CASSAIAGLGYEQYF
DNA: TGTGCCAGCAGCGCTATAGCGGGACTTGGGTACGAGCAGTACTTC

J: TRBJ1-1
size: NA
V: TRBV29-1
D: TRBD1
CDR3: CSVVVGTGGTEAFF
DNA: TGCAGCGTTGTTGTCGGGACAGGGGGCACTGAAGCTTTCTTT

J: TRBJ2-7
size: NA
V: TRBV28
D: NA
CDR3: CASSLLYEQYF
DNA: TGTGCCAGCAGTTTACTTTACGAGCAGTACTTC

J: TRBJ1-2
size: NA
V: TRBV5-1
D: NA
CDR3: CASSPTGLTNYGYTF
DNA: TGCGCCAGCAGCCCAACAGGGCTGACTAACTATGGCTACACCTTC

J: TRBJ1-4
size: NA
V: TRBV19
D: TRBD1
CDR3: CASSISGTGISTNEKLFF
DNA: TGTGCCAGTAGTATATCCGGGACAGGAATTTCAACTAATGAAAAACTGTTTTTT

J: TRBJ1-1
size: few
V: TRBV19
D: TRBD1
CDR3: CASSTRPGQGNTEAFF
DNA: TGTGCCAGTAGTACCCGCCCGGGACAGGGTAACACTGAAGCTTTCTTT

J: TRBJ2-7
size: NA
V: TRBV6-5
D: NA
CDR3: CASSYEAGRYEQYF
DNA: TGTGCCAGCAGTTACGAGGCAGGGAGGTACGAGCAGTACTTC

J: TRBJ1-1
size: NA
V: TRBV29-1
D: NA
CDR3: CSVGGPTEAFF
DNA: TGCAGCGTTGGTGGTCCCACTGAAGCTTTCTTT

J: TRBJ2-4
size: few
V: TRBV30
D: NA
CDR3: CAWSVLEGGGGIQYF
DNA: TGTGCCTGGAGTGTACTAGAAGGGGGAGGCGGCATTCAGTACTTC

J: TRBJ2-7
size: NA
V: TRBV7-9
D: TRBD1
CDR3: CASSLEGFGQGYEQYF
DNA: TGTGCCAGCAGCTTAGAAGGGTTTGGACAGGGATACGAGCAGTACTTC

J: TRBJ2-2
size: NA
V: TRBV5-1
D: TRBD2
CDR3: CASSWGAQTSGGVNTGELFF
DNA: TGCGCCAGCAGCTGGGGGGCCCAAACTAGCGGGGGAGTTAACACCGGGGAGCTGTTTTTT

J: TRBJ1-1
size: few
V: TRBV7-3
D: NA
CDR3: CASSLTGTTEAFF
DNA: TGTGCCAGCAGCTTAACGGGAACAACTGAAGCTTTCTTT

J: TRBJ2-5
size: NA
V: TRBV5-6
D: NA
CDR3: CASSLEGEETQYF
DNA: TGTGCCAGCAGCTTGGAAGGGGAAGAGACCCAGTACTTC

J: TRBJ1-1
size: NA
V: TRBV9
D: TRBD1
CDR3: CASSPVTGGGSDTEAFF
DNA: TGTGCCAGCAGCCCTGTTACAGGGGGGGGCTCGGACACTGAAGCTTTCTTT

J: TRBJ2-3
size: NA
V: TRBV20-1
D: TRBD1
CDR3: CSARVRDRVRADTQYF
DNA: TGCAGTGCTAGAGTTCGGGACAGGGTAAGGGCAGATACGCAGTATTTT

J: TRBJ2-7
size: NA
V: TRBV4-3
D: TRBD2
CDR3: CASSQEVRGDEQYF
DNA: TGCGCCAGCAGCCAAGAAGTACGGGGGGACGAGCAGTACTTC

J: TRBJ1-1
size: few
V: TRBV4-1
D: NA
CDR3: CASSQDRGPNTEAFF
DNA: TGCGCCAGCAGCCAAGATCGGGGTCCGAACACTGAAGCTTTCTTT

J: TRBJ2-7
size: many
V: TRBV19
D: NA
CDR3: CASSPGGGAYEQYF
DNA: TGTGCCAGTAGTCCCGGAGGGGGAGCCTACGAGCAGTACTTC

J: TRBJ2-5
size: many
V: TRBV6-1
D: TRBD2
CDR3: CASSEAAGGPETQYF
DNA: TGTGCCAGCAGTGAAGCTGCGGGAGGGCCTGAGACCCAGTACTTC

J: TRBJ2-5
size: few
V: TRBV7-2
D: TRBD1
CDR3: CASSQGQGRQETQYF
DNA: TGTGCCAGCAGCCAAGGACAGGGGCGACAAGAGACCCAGTACTTC

J: TRBJ1-6
size: NA
V: TRBV12-3/TRBV12-4
D: NA
CDR3: CASSPGGGRNSPLHF
DNA: TGTGCCAGCAGTCCGGGGGGGGGGAGGAATTCACCCCTCCACTTT

J: TRBJ2-7
size: NA
V: TRBV2
D: NA
CDR3: CASSDRQGVRAGYEQYF
DNA: TGTGCCAGCAGTGACCGGCAGGGAGTCCGAGCTGGCTACGAGCAGTACTTC

J: TRBJ1-1
size: few
V: TRBV5-1
D: TRBD1
CDR3: CASSLETGFFGEAFF
DNA: TGCGCCAGCAGCTTGGAGACAGGGTTCTTCGGTGAAGCTTTCTTT

J: TRBJ2-3
size: NA
V: TRBV2
D: TRBD2
CDR3: CASSPRILAWGRDTQYF
DNA: TGTGCCAGCAGCCCCCGCATACTAGCGTGGGGACGAGATACGCAGTATTTT

J: TRBJ1-2
size: few
V: TRBV29-1
D: NA
CDR3: CSGRGDSGYTF
DNA: TGCAGCGGGAGGGGGGATAGTGGCTACACCTTC

J: TRBJ2-5
size: NA
V: TRBV25-1
D: NA
CDR3: CASSSLETQYF
DNA: TGTGCCAGCAGTTCCCTGGAGACCCAGTACTTC

J: TRBJ1-2
size: NA
V: TRBV27
D: NA
CDR3: CASSPGAGLGNGYTF
DNA: TGTGCCAGCAGTCCGGGCGCAGGGTTAGGCAATGGCTACACCTTC

J: TRBJ1-3
size: NA
V: TRBV29-1
D: NA
CDR3: CSVVARAGNTIYF
DNA: TGCAGCGTTGTGGCCAGGGCTGGAAACACCATATATTTT

J: TRBJ2-5
size: NA
V: TRBV6-6
D: TRBD2
CDR3: CASSSTSKGQETQYF
DNA: TGTGCCAGCAGTTCGACTAGCAAAGGCCAAGAGACCCAGTACTTC

J: TRBJ2-5
size: many
V: TRBV2
D: TRBD1
CDR3: CASSEWGQFQETQYF
DNA: TGTGCCAGCAGTGAATGGGGACAGTTCCAAGAGACCCAGTACTTC

J: TRBJ1-2
size: NA
V: TRBV4-1
D: TRBD1
CDR3: CASSQVGQGIYGYTF
DNA: TGCGCCAGCAGCCAAGTTGGACAGGGAATTTATGGCTACACCTTC

J: TRBJ2-2
size: NA
V: TRBV29-1
D: TRBD2
CDR3: CSVRTSENTGELFF
DNA: TGCAGCGTTAGGACTAGCGAGAACACCGGGGAGCTGTTTTTT

J: TRBJ2-7
size: NA
V: TRBV7-2
D: TRBD2
CDR3: CASSLDRLAGVVGGEQYF
DNA: TGTGCCAGCAGCTTAGATAGACTAGCGGGGGTCGTAGGGGGCGAGCAGTACTTC

J: TRBJ2-5
size: NA
V: TRBV9
D: NA
CDR3: CASSAVGASEETQYF
DNA: TGTGCCAGCAGCGCCGTGGGCGCTTCCGAAGAGACCCAGTACTTC

J: TRBJ1-4
size: few
V: TRBV19
D: NA
CDR3: CASSTYGNRPGEKLFF
DNA: TGTGCCAGTAGTACCTACGGAAACAGGCCTGGTGAAAAACTGTTTTTT

J: TRBJ2-7
size: NA
V: TRBV19
D: TRBD2
CDR3: CASSTRTSGARYEQYF
DNA: TGTGCCAGTAGTACCCGGACTAGCGGGGCCCGCTACGAGCAGTACTTC

J: TRBJ2-7
size: few
V: TRBV4-1
D: NA
CDR3: CASSKPQGNYEQYF
DNA: TGCGCCAGCAGCAAACCGCAGGGGAACTACGAGCAGTACTTC

J: TRBJ2-7
size: NA
V: TRBV15
D: TRBD2
CDR3: CATSRDRGSSYEQYF
DNA: TGTGCCACCAGCAGAGATCGCGGGAGCTCCTACGAGCAGTACTTC

J: TRBJ2-3
size: few
V: TRBV10-1
D: TRBD1
CDR3: CASRRQGSDTQYF
DNA: TGCGCCAGCAGGAGACAGGGGTCAGATACGCAGTATTTT

J: TRBJ1-5
size: NA
V: TRBV5-6
D: NA
CDR3: CASSLGKGHQHF
DNA: TGTGCCAGCAGCTTGGGTAAGGGACACCAGCATTTT

J: TRBJ1-1
size: few
V: TRBV19
D: NA
CDR3: CASSPAGDTEAFF
DNA: TGTGCCAGTAGTCCAGCAGGGGACACTGAAGCTTTCTTT

J: TRBJ1-1
size: few
V: TRBV10-1
D: TRBD1
CDR3: CASSEGDRVNTEAFF
DNA: TGCGCCAGCAGTGAGGGGGACAGGGTGAACACTGAAGCTTTCTTT

J: TRBJ1-5
size: few
V: TRBV28
D: NA
CDR3: CASSLDDQPQHF
DNA: TGTGCCAGCAGTTTGGATGATCAGCCCCAGCATTTT

J: TRBJ2-5
size: many
V: TRBV2
D: NA
CDR3: CASTGPGQTQYF
DNA: TGTGCCAGCACGGGACCAGGGCAGACCCAGTACTTC

J: TRBJ2-5
size: few
V: TRBV6-6
D: NA
CDR3: CASSYGSQETQYF
DNA: TGTGCCAGCAGTTATGGCAGCCAAGAGACCCAGTACTTC

J: TRBJ2-7
size: NA
V: TRBV2
D: NA
CDR3: CASSRSYSSSYEQYF
DNA: TGTGCCAGCTCACGAAGCTACTCCTCATCCTACGAGCAGTACTTC

J: TRBJ2-5
size: NA
V: TRBV25-1
D: TRBD2
CDR3: CASSDGIAGEQETQYF
DNA: TGCGCCAGCAGTGATGGGATAGCGGGAGAGCAAGAGACCCAGTACTTC

J: TRBJ2-1
size: NA
V: TRBV7-9
D: NA
CDR3: CASSLVVSRGEQFF
DNA: TGTGCCAGCAGCTTAGTAGTTAGCAGGGGTGAGCAGTTCTTC

J: TRBJ2-7
size: few
V: TRBV15
D: NA
CDR3: CATSSGILQGYEQYF
DNA: TGTGCCACCAGCAGTGGTATTCTACAGGGTTACGAGCAGTACTTC

J: TRBJ2-1
size: NA
V: TRBV14
D: NA
CDR3: CASSVEGGPNEQFF
DNA: TGTGCCAGCAGCGTAGAAGGGGGGCCCAATGAGCAGTTCTTC

J: TRBJ2-1
size: NA
V: TRBV20-1
D: TRBD2
CDR3: CSARGGFAGNEQFF
DNA: TGCAGTGCTAGGGGGGGGTTCGCAGGCAATGAGCAGTTCTTC